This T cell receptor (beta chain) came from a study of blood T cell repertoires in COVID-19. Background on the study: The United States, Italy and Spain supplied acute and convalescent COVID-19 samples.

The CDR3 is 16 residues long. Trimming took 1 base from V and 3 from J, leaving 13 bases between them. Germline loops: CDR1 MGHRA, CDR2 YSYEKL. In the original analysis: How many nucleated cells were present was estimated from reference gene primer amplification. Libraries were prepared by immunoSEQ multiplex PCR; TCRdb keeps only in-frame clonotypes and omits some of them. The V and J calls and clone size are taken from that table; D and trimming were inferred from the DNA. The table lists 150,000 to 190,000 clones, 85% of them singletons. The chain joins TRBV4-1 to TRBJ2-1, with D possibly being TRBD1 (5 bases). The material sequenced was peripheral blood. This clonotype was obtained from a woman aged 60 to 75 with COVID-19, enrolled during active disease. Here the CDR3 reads CASSQGGAAFYNEQFF. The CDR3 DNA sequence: TGCGCCAGCAGCCAAGGGGGCGCCGCCTTCTACAATGAGCAGTTCTTC.